This TCR beta chain was sequenced during a study of shared clonotypes between healthy human individuals (dated by TCRdb to the early 2020s). About the full investigation: The cohort comprised a couple of women and a few men aged 18 to 49 years. For each donor, CD4 naive and CD4 memory were each given three plates, CD8 naive was given two plates, and CD8 memory was given one plate. The study deeply sequenced blood TCR repertoires of five healthy adults to estimate repertoire size and the extent of clonotype sharing between individuals. Different laboratories and diverse techniques were used to prepare libraries and sequence TCR repertoires, to increase sequencing depth and limit assay-specific biases. Between about 0.9 and 9 billion PBMCs per donor were obtained by leukapheresis.

Regarding this clone: The specificity of this receptor is unknown. No base qualities exist here, and no much larger clone lies one base off it.

Including cysteine and phenylalanine, the CDR3 has 14 amino acids. Only the CDR3 DNA stays, 42 bases, in frame from base 1. V ends up 6 bases short and J 11 bases short, with an unmatched junction base count of 14. Reading the germline V gene gives CDR1 SNHLY and CDR2 FYNNEI. The research as a whole found: Pairwise subsampling led to the expectation that sequencing depth would affect the degree of clonotype sharing among donors. Naive subsets generally had larger estimated clonotype richness than memory subsets did. Rarefaction of sorted-subset datasets indicated incomplete sequencing despite the large sequencing depth. Clonotypes shared by all four sorted-subset donors showed higher generation probabilities than non-shared clonotypes. Sampling was restricted to blood, and TCR repertoires in tissues likely differ from the TCR repertoires found in blood. Because the study included a small number of donors, the genetic and exposure-history diversity represented was limited. Approximately 5% of naive CD4, around 3.6% of naive CD8, approximately 2.2% of memory CD4, and around 0.42% of memory CD8 clonotypes were shared across several donors.

TCR CDR3 regions were amplified from genomic DNA by multiplex PCR using the deep immunoSEQ assay. For each cell subset, the extracted genomic DNA was distributed evenly across all wells of several immunoSEQ 96-well plates, and each plate served as one replicate. For sorted subsets, roughly 200 ng of genomic DNA, equivalent to some 30,000 T cell genomes, went into each replicate PCR. The purified libraries were quantified using a Qubit 3.0 fluorometer, sized with a Bioanalyzer 2100, and then quantified again using the KAPA Library Quantification kit. A separate single-read 150-cycle Illumina NextSeq 550 flow cell was used to sequence each immunoSEQ 96-well plate. In the original analysis: The immunoSEQ output contained only junctional sequences without quality scores, so filtering could not match that applied to full-length reads. Sequences were annotated with PyIR, a Python wrapper for IgBLAST v1.9, using IMGT germline references to assign V/J genes and CDR3. Reads were removed for weak V/J assignments (E-value above 1e-6), missing CDR3, stop codons, out-of-frame junctions, or ambiguous translated residues. V3J clonotypes were defined by identical inferred V gene, J gene, and CDR3 amino acid sequence. Percentage overlap between repertoires was computed as shared unique clonotypes divided by the size of the smaller repertoire. Richness of each repertoire was evaluated using RTK rarefaction, the Chao1 estimator, and Recon v2.1 estimates of unobserved clonotypes. For all TCRbeta clonotypes obtained by the gDNA method from a few donors, generation probabilities were computed with OLGA. The table was pulled from immuneACCESS by TCRdb, which kept in-frame rearrangements only. Such tables lose some clones; where checked, under half of the loss comes from unresolved V genes, and the rest has no known cause. The V and J calls and clone size are taken from that table; D and trimming were inferred from the DNA. The sample records under 1,100,000 clones, about 75% of which are singletons. Approximately 1.5% of the sample goes to the ten largest clones.

The donors were healthy, HIV-negative adults who had no recently reported acute infections or vaccinations. Every donor was a Caucasian adult residing in Nashville, Tennessee, USA. CD4+ T cells were enriched by magnetic negative selection, after which naive cells were positively selected on CD45RA and the negative fraction was taken as the memory subset. After blood collection by leukapheresis, PBMCs were isolated using Ficoll-Histopaque density gradient centrifugation and then cryopreserved in the vapor phase of liquid nitrogen. Purity and quantity of every magnetically sorted T cell population were checked by analytical flow cytometry. From each sorted fraction, genomic DNA was isolated and quantified by UV absorbance on a Nanodrop 2000c.

The origin of this receptor is a man between 18 and 35 years old in good health. The material sequenced was memory CD4+ T cells sorted from blood. The cell subset or site label here, explained by the study, means: CD45RA-negative fraction. The rearranged segments are TRBV2 and TRBJ1-1; TRBD1 lines up with 8 middle nucleotides. The CDR3 has the sequence CASSPGQGMSEAFF. The bases read TGTGCCAGCAGCCCCGGACAGGGAATGAGTGAGGCTTTCTTT.